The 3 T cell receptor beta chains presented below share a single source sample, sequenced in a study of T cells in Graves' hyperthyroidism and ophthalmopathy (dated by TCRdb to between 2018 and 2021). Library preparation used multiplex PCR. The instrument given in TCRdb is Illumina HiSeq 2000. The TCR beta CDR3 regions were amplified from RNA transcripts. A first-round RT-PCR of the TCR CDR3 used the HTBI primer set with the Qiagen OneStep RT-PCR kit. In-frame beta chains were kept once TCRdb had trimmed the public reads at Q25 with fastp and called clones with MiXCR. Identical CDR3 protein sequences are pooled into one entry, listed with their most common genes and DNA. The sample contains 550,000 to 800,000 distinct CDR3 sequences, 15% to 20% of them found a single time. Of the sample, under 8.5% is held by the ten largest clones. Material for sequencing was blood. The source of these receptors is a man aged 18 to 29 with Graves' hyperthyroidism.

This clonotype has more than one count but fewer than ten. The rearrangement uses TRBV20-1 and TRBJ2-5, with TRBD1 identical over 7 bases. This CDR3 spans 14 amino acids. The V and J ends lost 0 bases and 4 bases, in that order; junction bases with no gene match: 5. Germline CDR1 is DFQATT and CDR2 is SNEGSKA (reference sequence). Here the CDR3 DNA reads TGCAGTGCTAGAGATGATGCAGGGGGAGAGACCCAGTACTTC. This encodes CSARDDAGGETQYF.

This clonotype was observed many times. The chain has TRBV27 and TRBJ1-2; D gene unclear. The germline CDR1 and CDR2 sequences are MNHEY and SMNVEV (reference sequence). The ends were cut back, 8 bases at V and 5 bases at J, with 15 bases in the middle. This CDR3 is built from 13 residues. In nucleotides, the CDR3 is TGTGCCAGCTCCATCGGGCCTTTATATGGCTACACCTTC. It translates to CASSIGPLYGYTF.

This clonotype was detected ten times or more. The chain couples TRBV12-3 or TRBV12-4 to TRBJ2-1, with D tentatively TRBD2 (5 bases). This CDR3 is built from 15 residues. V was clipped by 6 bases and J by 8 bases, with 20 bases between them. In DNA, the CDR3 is TGTGCCAGCAGACCCGGACTCCTCAGTAGGGATGAGCAGTTCTTC. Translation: CASRPGLLSRDEQFF.